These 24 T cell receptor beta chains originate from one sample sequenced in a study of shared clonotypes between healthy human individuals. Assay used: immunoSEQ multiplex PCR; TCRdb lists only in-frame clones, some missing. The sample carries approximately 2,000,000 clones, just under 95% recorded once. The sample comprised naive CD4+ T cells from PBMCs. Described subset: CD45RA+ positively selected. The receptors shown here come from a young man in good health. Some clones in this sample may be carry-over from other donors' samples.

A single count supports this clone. In nucleotides, the CDR3 is TGTGCCAGCAGCCCGAGGGACAGGGGGCGTTCAGATACGCAGTATTTT. Residues: CASSPRDRGRSDTQYF. The V call is TRBV7-3, the J call TRBJ2-3; TRBD1 agrees at 12 bases. CDR1 SGHTA and CDR2 FQGTGA come from the germline V gene. V trimming: 5 bases; J trimming: 4 bases; junction bases outside the gene matches: 7. This CDR3 spans 16 amino acids.

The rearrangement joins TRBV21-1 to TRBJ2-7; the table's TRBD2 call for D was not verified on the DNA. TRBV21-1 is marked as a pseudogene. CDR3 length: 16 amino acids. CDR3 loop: CASRHGGAGKIYEQYF. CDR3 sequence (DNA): TGTGCCAGCAGACACGGGGGGGCAGGGAAGATCTACGAGCAGTACTTC.

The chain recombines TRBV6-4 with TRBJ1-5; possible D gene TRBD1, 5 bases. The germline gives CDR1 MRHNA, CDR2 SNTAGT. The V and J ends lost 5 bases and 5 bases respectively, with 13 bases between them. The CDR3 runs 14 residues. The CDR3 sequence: CASSPRAVYQPQHF. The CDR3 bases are TGTGCCAGCAGTCCCAGGGCCGTCTATCAGCCCCAGCATTTT.

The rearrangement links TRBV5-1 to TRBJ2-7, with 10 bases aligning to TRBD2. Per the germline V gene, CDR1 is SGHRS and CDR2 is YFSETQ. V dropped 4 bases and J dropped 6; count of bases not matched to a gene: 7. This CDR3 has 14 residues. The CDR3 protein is CASSPSGRTAEQYF. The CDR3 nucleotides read TGCGCCAGCAGCCCTAGCGGGAGAACAGCCGAGCAGTACTTC. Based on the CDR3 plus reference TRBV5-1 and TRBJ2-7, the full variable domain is KAGVTQTPRYLIKTRGQQVTLSCSPISGHRSVSWYQQTPGQGLQFLFEYFSETQRNKGNFPGRFSGRQFSNSRSEMNVSTLELGDSALYLCASSPSGRTAEQYFGPGTRLTVT.

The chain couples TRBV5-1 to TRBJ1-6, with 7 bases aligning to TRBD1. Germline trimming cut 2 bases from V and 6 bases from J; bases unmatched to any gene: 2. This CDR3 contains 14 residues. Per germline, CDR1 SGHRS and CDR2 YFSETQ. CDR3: CASSFDRVNSPLHF. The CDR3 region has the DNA TGCGCCAGCAGCTTCGACAGGGTTAATTCACCCCTCCACTTT.

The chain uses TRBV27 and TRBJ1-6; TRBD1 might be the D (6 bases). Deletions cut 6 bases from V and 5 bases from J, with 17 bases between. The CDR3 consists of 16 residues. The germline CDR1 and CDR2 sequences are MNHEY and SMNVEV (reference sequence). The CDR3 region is CASREDRDRDNSPLHF. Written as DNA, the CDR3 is TGTGCCAGCAGGGAGGACAGAGACCGCGATAATTCACCCCTCCACTTT.

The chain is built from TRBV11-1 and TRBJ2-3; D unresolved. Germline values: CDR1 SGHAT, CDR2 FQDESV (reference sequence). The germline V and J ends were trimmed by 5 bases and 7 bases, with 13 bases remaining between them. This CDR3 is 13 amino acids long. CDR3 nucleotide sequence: TGTGCCAGCAGCCCCCCGACTGTGTATACGCAGTATTTT. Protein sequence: CASSPPTVYTQYF.

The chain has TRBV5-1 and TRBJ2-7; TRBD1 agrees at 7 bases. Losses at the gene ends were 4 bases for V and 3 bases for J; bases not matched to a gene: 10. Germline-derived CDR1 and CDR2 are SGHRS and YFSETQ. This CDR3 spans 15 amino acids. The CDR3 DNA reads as TGCGCCAGCAGCAGTACCGGGACAGCCGACTACGAGCAGTACTTC. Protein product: CASSSTGTADYEQYF.

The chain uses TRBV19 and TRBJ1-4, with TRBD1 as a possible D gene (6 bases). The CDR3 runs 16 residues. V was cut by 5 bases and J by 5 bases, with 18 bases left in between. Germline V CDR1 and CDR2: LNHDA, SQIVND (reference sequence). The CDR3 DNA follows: TGTGCCAGTAGTCTCGTAGGGGGGGCCGGGAATGAAAAACTGTTTTTT. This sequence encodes CASSLVGGAGNEKLFF.

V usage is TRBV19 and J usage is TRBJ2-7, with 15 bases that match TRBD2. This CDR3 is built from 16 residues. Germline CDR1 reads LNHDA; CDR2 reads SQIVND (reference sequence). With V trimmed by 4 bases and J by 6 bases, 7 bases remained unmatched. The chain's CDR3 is CASSSGLAGGPVEQYF. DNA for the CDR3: TGTGCCAGTAGTAGCGGACTAGCGGGAGGGCCCGTCGAGCAGTACTTC.

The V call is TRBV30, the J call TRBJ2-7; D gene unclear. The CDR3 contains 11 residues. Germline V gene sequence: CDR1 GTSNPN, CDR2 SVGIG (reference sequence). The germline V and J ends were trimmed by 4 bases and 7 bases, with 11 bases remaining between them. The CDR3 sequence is CAWTGGVEQYF. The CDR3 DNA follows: TGTGCCTGGACGGGTGGTGTGGAGCAGTACTTC.

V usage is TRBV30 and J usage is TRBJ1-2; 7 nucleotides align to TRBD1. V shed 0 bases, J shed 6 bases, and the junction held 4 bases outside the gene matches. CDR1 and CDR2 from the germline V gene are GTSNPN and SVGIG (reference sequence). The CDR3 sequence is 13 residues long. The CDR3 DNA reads TGTGCCTGGAGTGTTGCAGGGGGTAATGGCTACACCTTC. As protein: CAWSVAGGNGYTF.

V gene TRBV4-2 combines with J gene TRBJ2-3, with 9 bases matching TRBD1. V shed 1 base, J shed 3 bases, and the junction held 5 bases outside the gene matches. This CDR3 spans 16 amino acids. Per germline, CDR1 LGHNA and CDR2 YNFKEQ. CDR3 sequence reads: CASSQGNGTGTDTQYF. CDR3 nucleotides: TGTGCCAGCAGCCAAGGAAACGGGACAGGGACAGATACGCAGTATTTT.

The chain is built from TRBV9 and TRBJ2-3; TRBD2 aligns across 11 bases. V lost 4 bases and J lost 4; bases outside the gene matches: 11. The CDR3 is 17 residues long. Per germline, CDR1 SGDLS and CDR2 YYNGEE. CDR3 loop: CASSLRWGLADSDTQYF. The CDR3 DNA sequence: TGTGCCAGCAGCCTACGTTGGGGACTAGCGGATTCAGATACGCAGTATTTT.

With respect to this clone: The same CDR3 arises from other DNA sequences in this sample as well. The CDR3 region has the DNA TGTGCCAGCAGCTTGGCGGGGGGGGCGGGGAGGAAGACCCAGTACTTC. Translation gives CASSLAGGAGRKTQYF. The rearrangement links TRBV5-6 to TRBJ2-5, with 8 bases aligning to TRBD2. The CDR3 consists of 16 residues. The ends lost 0 bases at V and 6 bases at J; junction bases unmatched: 10. Germline CDR1 is SGHDT and CDR2 is YYEEEE.

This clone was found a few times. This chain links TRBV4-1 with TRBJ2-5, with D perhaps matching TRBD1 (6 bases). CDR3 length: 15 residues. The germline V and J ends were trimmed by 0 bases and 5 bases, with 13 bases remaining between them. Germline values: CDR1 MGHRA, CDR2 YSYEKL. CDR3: CASSQEVGAGETQYF. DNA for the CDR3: TGCGCCAGCAGCCAAGAGGTGGGGGCTGGCGAGACCCAGTACTTC.

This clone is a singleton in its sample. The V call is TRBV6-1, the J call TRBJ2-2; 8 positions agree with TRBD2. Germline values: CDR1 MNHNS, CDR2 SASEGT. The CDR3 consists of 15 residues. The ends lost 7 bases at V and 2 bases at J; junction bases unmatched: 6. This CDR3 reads CASTQLAGNTGELFF. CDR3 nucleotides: TGTGCCAGCACACAGCTAGCGGGTAACACCGGGGAGCTGTTTTTT.

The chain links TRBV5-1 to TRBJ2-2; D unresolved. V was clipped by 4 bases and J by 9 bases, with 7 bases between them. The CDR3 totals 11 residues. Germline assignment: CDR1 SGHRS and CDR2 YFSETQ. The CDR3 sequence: CASSIGRELFF. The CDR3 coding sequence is TGCGCCAGCAGCATCGGAAGGGAGCTGTTTTTT.

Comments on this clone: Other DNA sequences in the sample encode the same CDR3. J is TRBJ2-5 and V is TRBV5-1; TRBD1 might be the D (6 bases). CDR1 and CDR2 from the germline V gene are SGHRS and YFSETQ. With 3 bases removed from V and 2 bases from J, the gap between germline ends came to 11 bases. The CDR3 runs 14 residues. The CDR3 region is CASSSGTSQETQYF. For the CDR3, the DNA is TGCGCCAGCAGCTCCGGGACATCGCAAGAGACCCAGTACTTC.

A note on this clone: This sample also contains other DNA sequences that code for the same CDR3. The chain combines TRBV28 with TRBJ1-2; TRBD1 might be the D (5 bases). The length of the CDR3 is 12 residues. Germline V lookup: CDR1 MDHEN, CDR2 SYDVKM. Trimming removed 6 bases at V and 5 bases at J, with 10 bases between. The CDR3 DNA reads TGTGCCAGCAGCACGGGGCCTTATGGCTACACCTTC. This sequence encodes CASSTGPYGYTF.

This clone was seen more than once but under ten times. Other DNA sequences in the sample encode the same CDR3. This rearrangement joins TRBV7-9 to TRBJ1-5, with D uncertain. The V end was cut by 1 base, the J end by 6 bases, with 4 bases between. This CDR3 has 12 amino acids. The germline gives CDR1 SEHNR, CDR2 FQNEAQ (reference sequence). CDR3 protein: CASSLVGQPQHF. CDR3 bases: TGTGCCAGCAGCTTAGTTGGTCAGCCCCAGCATTTT.

CDR3 DNA: TGTGCCAGTAGAGGCGGGAACACCGGGGAGCTGTTTTTT. This translates into CASRGGNTGELFF. The V call is TRBV19, the J call TRBJ2-2; no clear D gene. Between the trimmed V and J ends, which lost 6 bases and 1 base, there was a span of 6 bases. The CDR3 has 13 residues. Germline V gene data show CDR1 as LNHDA and CDR2 as SQIVND (reference sequence).

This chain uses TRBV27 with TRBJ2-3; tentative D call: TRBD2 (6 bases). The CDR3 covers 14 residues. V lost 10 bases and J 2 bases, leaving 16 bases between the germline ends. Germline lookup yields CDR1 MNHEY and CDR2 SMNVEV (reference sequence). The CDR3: CATKGTLITDTQYF. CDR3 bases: TGTGCCACCAAGGGGACTCTCATCACAGATACGCAGTATTTT.

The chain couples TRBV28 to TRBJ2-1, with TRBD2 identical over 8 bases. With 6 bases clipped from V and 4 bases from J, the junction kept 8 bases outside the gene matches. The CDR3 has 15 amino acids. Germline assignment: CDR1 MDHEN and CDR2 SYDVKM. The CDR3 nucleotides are TGTGCCAGCAGGCCGGGAGGGGTGGTATACAATGAGCAGTTCTTC. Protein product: CASRPGGVVYNEQFF.